The subject of this entry is one TCR beta chain. Its antigen is undetermined. A junction end diverges from the germline sequence, so it may reflect a read error. The source of the sample is a study of shared clonotypes between healthy human individuals. Naive CD8 cells lacked CD45RO, underwent positive selection for CCR7 and left out terminally differentiated effector memory CD45RA+ cells. Study-level findings and limits: An anticipated effect of sequencing depth on clonotype sharing among donors was recognized. The genetic and exposure-history diversity represented was limited by few donors.

CDR3 length: 14 residues. From germline, CDR1 is MNHEY and CDR2 SVGAGI. Each cell subset's genomic DNA was divided evenly among several immunoSEQ plates. The repertoire was sequenced with immunoSEQ multiplex PCR; TCRdb's copy has only in-frame clones and lacks some. Here the sample spans around 2,000,000 clones, less than 95% being singletons. Sample: naive CD8+ T cells sorted from blood. This chain joins TRBV6-5 and TRBJ1-2; D gene ambiguous. This sequence was found in a man aged 18 to 35 in good health. The CDR3 loop is CASSGIGQPYRYTF. DNA for the CDR3: TGTGCCAGCAGTGGAATTGGGCAGCCCTATCGCTACACCTTC.